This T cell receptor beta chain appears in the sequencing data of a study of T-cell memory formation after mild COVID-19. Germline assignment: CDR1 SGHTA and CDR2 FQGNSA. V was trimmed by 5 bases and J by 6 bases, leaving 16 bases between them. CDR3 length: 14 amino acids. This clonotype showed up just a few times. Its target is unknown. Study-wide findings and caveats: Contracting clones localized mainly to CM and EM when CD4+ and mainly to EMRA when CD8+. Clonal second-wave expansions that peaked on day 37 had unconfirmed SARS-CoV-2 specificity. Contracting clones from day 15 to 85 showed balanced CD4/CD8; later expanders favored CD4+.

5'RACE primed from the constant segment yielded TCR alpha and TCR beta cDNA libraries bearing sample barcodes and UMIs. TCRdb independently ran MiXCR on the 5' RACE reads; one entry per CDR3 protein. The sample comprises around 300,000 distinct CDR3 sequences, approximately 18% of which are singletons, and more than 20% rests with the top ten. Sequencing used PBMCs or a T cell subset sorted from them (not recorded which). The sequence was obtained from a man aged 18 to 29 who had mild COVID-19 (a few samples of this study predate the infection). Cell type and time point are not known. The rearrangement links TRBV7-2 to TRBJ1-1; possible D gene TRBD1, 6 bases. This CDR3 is CASSATGSSSEAFF. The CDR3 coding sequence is TGTGCCAGCAGCGCAACAGGGTCCAGCTCTGAAGCTTTCTTT.